These 30 T cell receptor beta chains share one sample of origin, sequenced in a study of blood T cell repertoires in COVID-19. The data were produced by immunoSEQ multiplex PCR, yet TCRdb's version contains in-frame clones alone and is incomplete. Altogether 200,000 or so clones are present, around 79% being singletons, with the ten largest covering approximately 15%. The sequencing input was peripheral blood. These receptors originate from a man between 60 and 70 years old with active or convalescent COVID-19.

V usage is TRBV24-1 and J usage is TRBJ2-3; tentatively, D is TRBD1 (5 bases). The CDR3 covers 16 residues. In germline, CDR1 is KGHDR, CDR2 SFDVKD. Trimming pared 2 bases from V and 5 bases from J, leaving 16 bases between. For the CDR3, the DNA is TGTGCCACCAGTGATTCTGGACACTTCTTCGGAGATACGCAGTATTTT. Protein: CATSDSGHFFGDTQYF.

This sequence joins TRBV6-6 and TRBJ1-1; 7 bases map to TRBD1. Losses at the gene ends were 2 bases for V and 3 bases for J; bases not matched to a gene: 6. CDR3 length equals 15 residues. In germline, CDR1 is MNHNY, CDR2 SVGAGI (reference sequence). The CDR3 loop is CASSYRQGVHTEAFF. The CDR3, as DNA: TGTGCCAGCAGTTACCGACAGGGAGTACACACTGAAGCTTTCTTT.

The rearrangement links TRBV27 to TRBJ2-7, with 8 bases that match TRBD2. CDR1 is MNHEY, CDR2 SMNVEV, per germline (reference sequence). The length of the CDR3 is 15 residues. V lost 0 bases, J lost 0 bases, and 1 base stayed unmatched. CDR3 loop: CASSLSLAVSYEQYF. The CDR3, as DNA: TGTGCCAGCAGTTTATCACTAGCGGTCTCCTACGAGCAGTACTTC.

The genes are TRBV2 and TRBJ2-1; 8 nucleotides align to TRBD2. The germline V gene has CDR1 SNHLY and CDR2 FYNNEI. Trimming removed 8 bases from V and 7 bases from J; junction bases left unmatched: 16. The CDR3 loop spans 16 amino acids. CDR3 residues: CASESLAGNLGNEQFF. In DNA, the CDR3 is TGTGCCAGCGAGTCTTTAGCGGGGAACCTCGGGAATGAGCAGTTCTTC.

The V call is TRBV5-4, the J call TRBJ1-2, with 8 positions matching TRBD1. Germline CDR1 reads SGHNT; CDR2 reads YYREEE (reference sequence). The CDR3 runs 14 residues. V dropped 4 bases and J dropped 2; count of bases not matched to a gene: 4. This chain's CDR3 is CASSLQGANYGYTF. CDR3 in DNA: TGTGCCAGCAGCCTGCAGGGGGCCAACTATGGCTACACCTTC. The complete variable domain, with remaining parts taken from reference TRBV5-4 and TRBJ1-2, reads ETGVTQSPTHLIKTRGQQVTLRCSSQSGHNTVSWYQQALGQGPQFIFQYYREEENGRGNFPPRFSGLQFPNYSSELNVNALELDDSALYLCASSLQGANYGYTFGSGTRLTVV.

V and J are TRBV9 and TRBJ2-2; D ambiguous. The V gene's germline CDR1 is SGDLS and CDR2 YYNGEE. The CDR3 extends over 14 amino acids. Trimming removed 5 bases at V and 5 bases at J, with 13 bases between. The CDR3: CASSQALATGELFF. The CDR3 region has the DNA TGTGCCAGCAGTCAGGCCCTGGCGACCGGGGAGCTGTTTTTT.

This chain uses TRBV4-1 with TRBJ2-3, with 13 bases matching TRBD2. The CDR3 has 16 residues. CDR1 and CDR2 (germline): MGHRA, YSYEKL. J gave up 3 bases and V 2 bases, and 2 bases lay outside the gene matches. CDR3 loop: CASSQPGLAGTDTQYF. CDR3 bases: TGCGCCAGCAGCCAACCGGGACTAGCGGGAACAGATACGCAGTATTTT.

J is TRBJ2-2 and V is TRBV5-1, with D perhaps matching TRBD2 (7 bases). Trimming took 7 bases from V and 7 from J, leaving 17 bases between them. Looked up from germline, CDR1 is SGHRS and CDR2 is YFSETQ. This CDR3 is 14 amino acids long. The CDR3 loop is CASCSRGGVGELFF. The DNA of the CDR3 is TGCGCCAGCTGTTCCAGGGGAGGGGTCGGGGAGCTGTTTTTT.

For the CDR3, the DNA is TGTGCCAGCACCCGACTAGCGGGAGAAAGCCTTTACAATGAGCAGTTCTTC. This sequence encodes CASTRLAGESLYNEQFF. V is TRBV28 and J is TRBJ2-1; 12 bases map to TRBD2. The trim removed 7 bases at V and 4 bases at J, leaving 11 bases unmatched. Germline V CDR1 and CDR2: MDHEN, SYDVKM. The CDR3 sequence is 17 residues long. Drawing the rest from reference TRBV28 and TRBJ2-1, the complete variable domain is DVKVTQSSRYLVKRTGEKVFLECVQDMDHENMFWYRQDPGLGLRLIYFSYDVKMKEKGDIPEGYSVSREKKERFSLILESASTNQTSMYLCASTRLAGESLYNEQFFGPGTRLTVL.

This chain joins TRBV5-1 and TRBJ2-2; TRBD1 aligns across 9 bases. The CDR3 loop spans 15 amino acids. CDR1 is SGHRS, CDR2 YFSETQ, per germline. The V gene end was trimmed by 2 bases and the J gene end by 6 bases; junction bases not matched to a gene: 5. The CDR3: CASSLEQGAPGELFF. CDR3 bases: TGCGCCAGCAGCTTAGAACAGGGGGCCCCCGGGGAGCTGTTTTTT.

The genes are TRBV6-2 or TRBV6-3 and TRBJ1-1; D perhaps matches TRBD1 (5 bases). In germline, CDR1 is MNHEY, CDR2 SVGEGT. Trimming left V 3 bases short and J 3 bases short, with 8 bases between. The CDR3 sequence is 13 residues long. CDR3 coding DNA: TGTGCCAGCAGTTATGAAGGGGACACTGAAGCTTTCTTT. Translating gives CASSYEGDTEAFF.

The chain uses TRBV6-2 or TRBV6-3 and TRBJ2-1; maybe TRBD1 (6 bases). Deletions cut 1 base from V and 5 bases from J, with 9 bases between. Germline CDR1 MNHEY, CDR2 SVGEGT. CDR3 length equals 14 residues. This chain's CDR3 is CASSYWTVHNEQFF. The CDR3 region has the DNA TGTGCCAGCAGTTACTGGACAGTTCACAATGAGCAGTTCTTC.

The rearrangement links TRBV28 to TRBJ1-4; D not resolved. This CDR3 is built from 13 residues. Germline CDR1 MDHEN, CDR2 SYDVKM. V shed 7 bases and J shed 8 bases, with 14 bases lying between them. CDR3 protein: CASTTYGVEKLFF. CDR3 sequence (DNA): TGTGCCAGCACGACGTACGGGGTGGAAAAACTGTTTTTT.

This clone was seen just once. The genes are TRBV3-1 (or the pseudogene TRBV3-2) and TRBJ1-5; a possible D gene is TRBD1 (5 bases). Trimming removed 0 bases from V and 6 bases from J, with 12 bases in between. This CDR3 has 15 amino acids. Germline assignment: CDR1 LGHDT and CDR2 YNNKEL (reference sequence). CDR3 protein: CASSQDPQGFQPQHF. For the CDR3, the DNA is TGTGCCAGCAGCCAAGATCCTCAGGGTTTTCAGCCCCAGCATTTT.

The sample holds one count of this clone. The gene calls are TRBV7-9 and TRBJ2-5; 9 nucleotides match TRBD1. Trimming cost V 4 bases and J 1 base; bases outside gene matches: 4. The CDR3 consists of 15 residues. Germline-derived CDR1 and CDR2 are SEHNR and FQNEAQ (reference sequence). The CDR3 region is CASSSGQGPQETQYF. The CDR3 nucleotides read TGTGCCAGCAGCTCGGGACAGGGACCCCAAGAGACCCAGTACTTC.

The gene calls are TRBV3-1 (or the pseudogene TRBV3-2) and TRBJ1-2; TRBD1 aligns across 9 bases. The length of the CDR3 is 14 residues. Germline values: CDR1 LGHDT, CDR2 YNNKEL (reference sequence). The trim removed 1 base at V and 7 bases at J, leaving 4 bases unmatched. The CDR3 here is CASSQVQGAGGYTF. For the CDR3, the DNA is TGTGCCAGCAGCCAAGTACAGGGGGCGGGTGGCTACACCTTC.

V gene TRBV7-2 combines with J gene TRBJ2-7; 8 nucleotides agree with TRBD2. The germline gives CDR1 SGHTA, CDR2 FQGNSA. After removal of 8 bases from V and 4 bases from J, the junction contained 7 bases not matched to a gene. CDR3 length: 13 residues. The CDR3 region is CASQRGLAYEQYF. CDR3 nucleotide sequence: TGTGCCAGCCAGCGAGGACTAGCATACGAGCAGTACTTC.

This clone came up a few times. The identical CDR3 is also encoded by other nucleotide sequences in the sample. The V call is TRBV6-5, the J call TRBJ1-6, with D hard to call. Looked up from germline, CDR1 is MNHEY and CDR2 is SVGAGI. Between the trimmed V and J ends, which lost 3 bases and 0 bases, there was a span of 6 bases. The CDR3 has 15 amino acids. The CDR3 is CASSYSRSYNSPLHF. The CDR3 nucleotides are TGTGCCAGCAGTTATAGCCGCTCCTATAATTCACCCCTCCACTTT.

The rearrangement links TRBV29-1 to TRBJ2-1; a possible D gene is TRBD1 (5 bases). Trimming removed 3 bases from V and 5 bases from J, with 11 bases in between. The germline V gene encodes CDR1 SQVTM and CDR2 ANQGSEA. CDR3 length: 13 residues. The CDR3 region is CSVDYLGDNEQFF. The CDR3, as DNA: TGCAGCGTTGACTATCTAGGGGACAATGAGCAGTTCTTC.

V gene TRBV7-9 combines with J gene TRBJ1-4; D gene unclear. Germline lookup yields CDR1 SEHNR and CDR2 FQNEAQ (reference sequence). The CDR3 length is 13 residues. The V end was cut by 5 bases, the J end by 7 bases, with 11 bases between. This CDR3 reads CASSQTPSEKLFF. CDR3 nucleotides: TGTGCCAGCAGCCAAACCCCTAGTGAAAAACTGTTTTTT.

The chain carries TRBV2 and TRBJ2-5, with TRBD1 matching 8 bases. Germline CDR1 is SNHLY and CDR2 is FYNNEI. The CDR3 is made up of 15 amino acids. V lost 2 bases and J lost 5; bases outside the gene matches: 7. Written as DNA, the CDR3 is TGTGCCAGCAGTGAATTCGCAGGGGGCTGGGAGACCCAGTACTTC. Amino acid sequence: CASSEFAGGWETQYF.

V and J are TRBV30 and TRBJ2-1; D is perhaps TRBD2 (6 bases). Germline V CDR1 and CDR2: GTSNPN, SVGIG (reference sequence). The CDR3 sequence is 15 residues long. Trimming shortened V by 3 bases and J by 7 bases, and 19 bases separated the two germline ends. The CDR3 loop reads CAWRPPRTNPNEQFF. In nucleotides, the CDR3 is TGTGCCTGGAGACCACCGCGGACTAACCCAAATGAGCAGTTCTTC.

The chain recombines TRBV6-4 with TRBJ2-1, with 7 bases matching TRBD1. The CDR3 is 16 amino acids. V lost 3 bases, J lost 7 bases, and 12 bases stayed unmatched. Germline V gene data show CDR1 as MRHNA and CDR2 as SNTAGT. CDR3 in DNA: TGTGCCAGCAGTGAAGACAGGGCTATGGGCACAAATGAGCAGTTCTTC. It codes for CASSEDRAMGTNEQFF.

The rearrangement links TRBV7-3 to TRBJ2-1, with a weak D call TRBD2 (6 bases). This CDR3 is 14 amino acids long. The V end was cut by 5 bases, the J end by 5 bases, with 13 bases between. CDR1 is SGHTA, CDR2 FQGTGA, per germline. CDR3 sequence: CASSPGTGDNEQFF. The DNA of the CDR3 is TGTGCCAGCAGCCCCGGGACTGGCGACAATGAGCAGTTCTTC.

This clone was picked up a small number of times. The chain employs TRBV19 and TRBJ2-7, with TRBD1 matching over 9 bases. CDR3 length equals 15 residues. J lost 2 bases, V lost 0 bases, and 2 bases had no gene match. Germline-derived CDR1 and CDR2 are LNHDA and SQIVND (reference sequence). CDR3 DNA sequence: TGTGCCAGTAGTATAGAGGGACAGGGAACCTACGAGCAGTACTTC. Amino acids: CASSIEGQGTYEQYF.

V is TRBV5-1 and J is TRBJ2-7; the match to TRBD2 covers 9 bases. CDR3 length: 14 residues. The germline CDR1 and CDR2 sequences are SGHRS and YFSETQ. V trimming: 2 bases; J trimming: 6 bases; junction bases outside the gene matches: 6. The CDR3: CASSFGREGGEQYF. CDR3 nucleotide sequence: TGCGCCAGCAGCTTCGGGCGGGAGGGGGGCGAGCAGTACTTC.

The genes are TRBV3-1 (or the pseudogene TRBV3-2) and TRBJ1-2; D perhaps matches TRBD1 (6 bases). Germline V gene lookup returns CDR1 LGHDT and CDR2 YNNKEL (reference sequence). This CDR3 has 14 amino acids. Trimming cost V 5 bases and J 5 bases, with 15 bases left between them. The CDR3 DNA reads as TGTGCCAGCAGCTCACTAGGGGGAGGGTATGGCTACACCTTC. It translates to CASSSLGGGYGYTF.

The V gene is TRBV2, the J gene TRBJ2-2, with TRBD2 matching 10 bases. The CDR3 length is 15 residues. J was trimmed by 4 bases and V by 4 bases; bases with no gene match: 3. Germline CDR1 SNHLY, CDR2 FYNNEI. The CDR3 coding sequence is TGTGCCAGCAGTGTAGCGGGAGGTATCACCGGGGAGCTGTTTTTT. It encodes CASSVAGGITGELFF.

This clone was seen a few times. V usage is TRBV7-8 and J usage is TRBJ2-7; 7 positions agree with TRBD2. This CDR3 is built from 15 residues. After removal of 5 bases from V and 3 bases from J, the junction contained 10 bases not matched to a gene. The germline V gene encodes CDR1 SGHVS and CDR2 FQNEAQ. CDR3 in DNA: TGTGCCAGCAGCATCGGTGGACTAGGACGCTACGAGCAGTACTTC. Translating it yields CASSIGGLGRYEQYF. Full variable domain (outside the CDR3, taken from reference TRBV7-8 and TRBJ2-7): GAGVSQSPRYKVAKRGQDVALRCDPISGHVSLFWYQQALGQGPEFLTYFQNEAQLDKSGLPSDRFFAERPEGSVSTLKIQRTQQEDSAVYLCASSIGGLGRYEQYFGPGTRLTVT.

The rearrangement links TRBV7-8 to TRBJ1-2; TRBD1 is a possible D gene (5 bases). The CDR3 sequence is 13 residues long. Germline V gives CDR1 SGHVS, CDR2 FQNEAQ. With 5 bases removed from V and 7 bases from J, the gap between germline ends came to 14 bases. CDR3 region: CASSLGGVGGYTF. The CDR3 DNA reads TGTGCCAGCAGCCTCGGGGGGGTAGGTGGCTACACCTTC.